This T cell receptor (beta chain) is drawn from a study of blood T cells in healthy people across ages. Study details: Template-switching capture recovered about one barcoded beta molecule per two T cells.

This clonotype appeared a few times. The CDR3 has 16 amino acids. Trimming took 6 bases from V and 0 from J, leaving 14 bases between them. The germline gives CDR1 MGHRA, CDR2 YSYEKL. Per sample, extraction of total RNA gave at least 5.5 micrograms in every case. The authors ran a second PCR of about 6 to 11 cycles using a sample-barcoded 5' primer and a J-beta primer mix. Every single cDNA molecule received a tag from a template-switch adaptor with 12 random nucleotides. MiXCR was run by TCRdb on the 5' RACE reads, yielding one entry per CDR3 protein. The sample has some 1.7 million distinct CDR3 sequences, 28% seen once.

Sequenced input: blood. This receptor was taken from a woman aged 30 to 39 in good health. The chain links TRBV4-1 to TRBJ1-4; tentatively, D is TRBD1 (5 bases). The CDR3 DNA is TGCGCCAGCAGAGAGAGGGTGGGGGCAACTAATGAAAAACTGTTTTTT. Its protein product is CASRERVGATNEKLFF.